This T cell receptor (beta chain) was captured by sequencing in a study of T-cell reconstitution after alpha-beta-depleted transplantation in children. The CDR3 extends over 14 amino acids. V was trimmed by 5 bases and J by 1 base, leaving 14 bases between them. CDR1 is DFQATT and CDR2 is SNEGSKA in the germline V gene (reference sequence). TCRbeta library construction was performed incorporating unique molecular identifiers. TCRdb redid the calling of the PCR reads with MiXCR, one entry per CDR3 protein. This sample has 150,000 to 250,000 distinct CDR3 sequences, with about 14% found just once. The TCR was taken from a human donor who donated a stem cell graft to a child with acute lymphoblastic leukemia. The gene calls are TRBV20-1 and TRBJ1-1; the D is unclear. The specimen comprised PBMCs from the stem cell graft donor, sampled from the stem cell graft. The CDR3, as DNA: TGCAGTGCTTCAAACATTCTCTGGAACACTGAAGCTTTCTTT. This gives the protein CSASNILWNTEAFF.